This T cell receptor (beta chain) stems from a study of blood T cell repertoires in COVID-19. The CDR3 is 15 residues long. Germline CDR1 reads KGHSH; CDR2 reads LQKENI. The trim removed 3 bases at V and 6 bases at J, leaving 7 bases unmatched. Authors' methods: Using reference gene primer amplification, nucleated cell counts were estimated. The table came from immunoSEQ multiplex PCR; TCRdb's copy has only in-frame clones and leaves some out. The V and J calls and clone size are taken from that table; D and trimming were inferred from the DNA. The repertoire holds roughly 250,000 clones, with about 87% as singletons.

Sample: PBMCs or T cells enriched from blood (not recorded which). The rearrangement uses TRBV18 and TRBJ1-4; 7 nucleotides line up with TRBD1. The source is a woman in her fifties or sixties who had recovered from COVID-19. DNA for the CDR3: TGTGCCAGCTCACCCGCAGGACAGGTCCATGAAAAACTGTTTTTT. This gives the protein CASSPAGQVHEKLFF.